A selection of T cell receptor beta chains follows, all from one sample in a study of T cell responses to AZD1222 COVID-19 vaccine. Produced via immunoSEQ multiplex PCR; TCRdb's table is partial and in-frame only. The sample gives around 180,000 clones, around 87% of which show up once; about 2.5% is in the top ten. The sample here was peripheral blood, taken on day 0 of MenACWY control vaccination. All receptors derive from an adult in good health. The CDR3 runs from the conserved cysteine through the conserved F or W. Fields, in order: V gene, CDR3 length, D gene, clone size, J gene, CDR3 DNA, CDR3 protein. A D gene is named only where the DNA matches it firmly. Some rows have no size entry. The others give once, few or many, or a class for an expanded clone.

v_call: TRBV12-3/TRBV12-4; cdr3_length: 12; d_call: NA; clone_size: NA; j_call: TRBJ1-5; cdr3_nt: TGTGCCAGCAGCCCGGCGAATCAGCCCCAGCATTTT; cdr3_aa: CASSPANQPQHF
v_call: TRBV5-1; cdr3_length: 16; d_call: NA; clone_size: NA; j_call: TRBJ1-3; cdr3_nt: TGCGCCAGCAGCTTGGCCGGGACTAGCTCTGGAAACACCATATATTTT; cdr3_aa: CASSLAGTSSGNTIYF
v_call: TRBV5-1; cdr3_length: 13; d_call: NA; clone_size: NA; j_call: TRBJ1-1; cdr3_nt: TGCGCCAGCAGCTTGGCTGGAGTGACTGAAGCTTTCTTT; cdr3_aa: CASSLAGVTEAFF
v_call: TRBV14; cdr3_length: 14; d_call: NA; clone_size: NA; j_call: TRBJ2-7; cdr3_nt: TGTGCCAGCAGCCAACGTGAAGAGATCTACGAGCAGTACTTC; cdr3_aa: CASSQREEIYEQYF
v_call: TRBV5-1; cdr3_length: 15; d_call: NA; clone_size: NA; j_call: TRBJ2-1; cdr3_nt: TGCGCCAGCAGTCCTGGGGCGGAGCGGGTACGTGAGCAGTTCTTC; cdr3_aa: CASSPGAERVREQFF
v_call: TRBV6-5; cdr3_length: 14; d_call: TRBD1; clone_size: NA; j_call: TRBJ1-2; cdr3_nt: TGTGCCAGCAGTTACTCGGGACAGGGCTATGGCTACACCTTC; cdr3_aa: CASSYSGQGYGYTF
v_call: TRBV7-9; cdr3_length: 15; d_call: NA; clone_size: NA; j_call: TRBJ2-7; cdr3_nt: TGTGCCAGCAGCTCCTGGGGTAGAATGACCTACGAGCAGTACTTC; cdr3_aa: CASSSWGRMTYEQYF
v_call: TRBV5-1; cdr3_length: 13; d_call: NA; clone_size: NA; j_call: TRBJ2-7; cdr3_nt: TGCGCCAGCAGCTTGGAGGGCTCCTACGAGCAGTACTTC; cdr3_aa: CASSLEGSYEQYF
v_call: TRBV5-4; cdr3_length: 15; d_call: TRBD2; clone_size: NA; j_call: TRBJ2-1; cdr3_nt: TGTGCCAGCAGCTTGGGACTAGCGGGAGAAAATGAGCAGTTCTTC; cdr3_aa: CASSLGLAGENEQFF
v_call: TRBV5-6; cdr3_length: 13; d_call: NA; clone_size: once; j_call: TRBJ2-7; cdr3_nt: TGTGCCAGCAGCTTGCGCCCGATCTACGAGCAGTACTTC; cdr3_aa: CASSLRPIYEQYF
v_call: TRBV27; cdr3_length: 16; d_call: NA; clone_size: NA; j_call: TRBJ1-6; cdr3_nt: TGTGCCAGCAGTTTATTGTCGGCCTCCTATAATTCACCCCTCCACTTT; cdr3_aa: CASSLLSASYNSPLHF
v_call: TRBV7-2; cdr3_length: 13; d_call: NA; clone_size: NA; j_call: TRBJ2-7; cdr3_nt: TGTGCCAGCAGGCCCGACAACTCCTACGAGCAGTACTTC; cdr3_aa: CASRPDNSYEQYF
v_call: TRBV27; cdr3_length: 16; d_call: TRBD2; clone_size: NA; j_call: TRBJ2-7; cdr3_nt: TGTGCCAGCAGTTTCCTTCGGCGGGAGGGCCGCTACGAGCAGTACTTC; cdr3_aa: CASSFLRREGRYEQYF
v_call: TRBV28; cdr3_length: 14; d_call: TRBD1; clone_size: NA; j_call: TRBJ2-7; cdr3_nt: TGTGCCAGCAGGACCGGGACAGGGGCCTACGAGCAGTACTTC; cdr3_aa: CASRTGTGAYEQYF
v_call: TRBV2; cdr3_length: 12; d_call: NA; clone_size: NA; j_call: TRBJ2-3; cdr3_nt: TGTGCCAGCAGAGGGGGCACAGATACGCAGTATTTT; cdr3_aa: CASRGGTDTQYF
v_call: TRBV6-5; cdr3_length: 11; d_call: TRBD1; clone_size: NA; j_call: TRBJ2-1; cdr3_nt: TGTGCCAGAGACAGGGAGAATGAGCAGTTCTTC; cdr3_aa: CARDRENEQFF
v_call: TRBV6-5; cdr3_length: 15; d_call: NA; clone_size: NA; j_call: TRBJ2-3; cdr3_nt: TGTGCTAGCAGTTACGGCGGTACTAGCACAGATACGCAGTATTTT; cdr3_aa: CASSYGGTSTDTQYF
v_call: TRBV7-2; cdr3_length: 13; d_call: NA; clone_size: NA; j_call: TRBJ1-1; cdr3_nt: TGTGCCAGCAGCTTAGTAGTGAACACTGAAGCTTTCTTT; cdr3_aa: CASSLVVNTEAFF
v_call: TRBV3-1/TRBV3-2; cdr3_length: 13; d_call: TRBD2; clone_size: NA; j_call: TRBJ2-7; cdr3_nt: TGTGCCAGCAGTCGGACTAGCGCCTACGAGCAGTACTTC; cdr3_aa: CASSRTSAYEQYF
v_call: TRBV6-2/TRBV6-3; cdr3_length: 12; d_call: NA; clone_size: few; j_call: TRBJ2-7; cdr3_nt: TGTGCCAGCAGTTCTGGTCTATACGAGCAGTACTTC; cdr3_aa: CASSSGLYEQYF
v_call: TRBV5-4; cdr3_length: 15; d_call: NA; clone_size: NA; j_call: TRBJ2-7; cdr3_nt: TGTGCCAGCAGCTTGGGGCCCCTTGGGGTCTACGAGCAGTACTTC; cdr3_aa: CASSLGPLGVYEQYF
v_call: TRBV7-9; cdr3_length: 19; d_call: TRBD2; clone_size: NA; j_call: TRBJ2-7; cdr3_nt: TGTGCCAGCGAAGGGGGTGTGCCAAAGACTAGCGGGAGCTCCTACGAGCAGTACTTC; cdr3_aa: CASEGGVPKTSGSSYEQYF
v_call: TRBV19; cdr3_length: 15; d_call: TRBD1; clone_size: NA; j_call: TRBJ1-1; cdr3_nt: TGTGCCAGTAGTACCAAGACAGGGGGGCACACTGAAGCTTTCTTT; cdr3_aa: CASSTKTGGHTEAFF
v_call: TRBV15; cdr3_length: 15; d_call: TRBD2; clone_size: NA; j_call: TRBJ2-7; cdr3_nt: TGTGCCACCAGCAGAGTTGCGGGAGGGAGGTACGAGCAGTACTTC; cdr3_aa: CATSRVAGGRYEQYF
v_call: TRBV7-3; cdr3_length: 15; d_call: NA; clone_size: NA; j_call: TRBJ2-3; cdr3_nt: TGTGCCAGCAGCCTGCACCACAAGGGCACAGATACGCAGTATTTT; cdr3_aa: CASSLHHKGTDTQYF
v_call: TRBV5-6; cdr3_length: 10; d_call: NA; clone_size: NA; j_call: TRBJ1-4; cdr3_nt: TGTGCCAGCAGCTTGTGCTGGGCTGTTTTT; cdr3_aa: CASSLCWAVF
v_call: TRBV5-1; cdr3_length: 14; d_call: NA; clone_size: NA; j_call: TRBJ2-3; cdr3_nt: TGCGCCAGCAGCTTGGTGGACCAAACAGATACGCAGTATTTT; cdr3_aa: CASSLVDQTDTQYF
v_call: TRBV19; cdr3_length: 15; d_call: TRBD1; clone_size: NA; j_call: TRBJ1-5; cdr3_nt: TGTGCCAGTAGTACAAGGGACAGGGGCGCTCAGCCCCAGCATTTT; cdr3_aa: CASSTRDRGAQPQHF
v_call: TRBV13; cdr3_length: 15; d_call: TRBD2; clone_size: NA; j_call: TRBJ2-7; cdr3_nt: TGTGCCAGCAGCTCCCCGTTAGCGGGGGTTAAGGAGCAGTACTTC; cdr3_aa: CASSSPLAGVKEQYF
v_call: TRBV7-2; cdr3_length: 13; d_call: NA; clone_size: NA; j_call: TRBJ1-1; cdr3_nt: TGTGCCAGCAGCGTCCGGGACCGGGGAAAAGCTTTCTTT; cdr3_aa: CASSVRDRGKAFF
v_call: TRBV28; cdr3_length: 14; d_call: TRBD2; clone_size: NA; j_call: TRBJ2-1; cdr3_nt: TGTGCCAGCAGTTCCATACTAGCGGGAGATGAGCAGTTCTTC; cdr3_aa: CASSSILAGDEQFF
v_call: TRBV7-2; cdr3_length: 15; d_call: NA; clone_size: NA; j_call: TRBJ1-3; cdr3_nt: TGTGCCAGCAGCTTAGACAGGGCCTCTGGAAACACCATATATTTT; cdr3_aa: CASSLDRASGNTIYF
v_call: TRBV6-5; cdr3_length: 15; d_call: NA; clone_size: NA; j_call: TRBJ2-3; cdr3_nt: TGTGCCAGCAGTTCCCGGGGCAGCGGCACAGATACGCAGTATTTT; cdr3_aa: CASSSRGSGTDTQYF
v_call: TRBV28; cdr3_length: 16; d_call: TRBD2; clone_size: NA; j_call: TRBJ2-3; cdr3_nt: TGTGCCAGCAGCCCTCAGAGGACTAGCGGGGGCCCCACACAGTATTTT; cdr3_aa: CASSPQRTSGGPTQYF
v_call: TRBV11-2; cdr3_length: 18; d_call: NA; clone_size: NA; j_call: TRBJ2-3; cdr3_nt: TGTGCCAGCAGCTTCCTCTCTGGGGGAGATAAGACCACAGATACGCAGTATTTT; cdr3_aa: CASSFLSGGDKTTDTQYF
v_call: TRBV5-4; cdr3_length: 15; d_call: NA; clone_size: once; j_call: TRBJ1-4; cdr3_nt: TGTGCCAGCAGCTTGAGGGGAGGATCTAATGAAAAACTGTTTTTT; cdr3_aa: CASSLRGGSNEKLFF
v_call: TRBV7-9; cdr3_length: 18; d_call: TRBD1; clone_size: NA; j_call: TRBJ1-1; cdr3_nt: TGTGCCAGCAGCTCCTACCCCCCGAGGACAGGGTCGAACACTGAAGCTTTCTTT; cdr3_aa: CASSSYPPRTGSNTEAFF
v_call: TRBV21-1; cdr3_length: 12; d_call: NA; clone_size: NA; j_call: TRBJ2-4; cdr3_nt: TGTGCCAGGAGAGTCGAGAAAAACATTCAGTACTTC; cdr3_aa: CARRVEKNIQYF
v_call: TRBV5-4; cdr3_length: 13; d_call: NA; clone_size: once; j_call: TRBJ2-2; cdr3_nt: TGTGCCAGCAGCTCTAGCAACCCCGGGGAGCTGTTTTTT; cdr3_aa: CASSSSNPGELFF
v_call: TRBV28; cdr3_length: 11; d_call: NA; clone_size: once; j_call: TRBJ2-7; cdr3_nt: TGTGCCAGCAGCGACGTCTACGAGCAGTACTTC; cdr3_aa: CASSDVYEQYF
v_call: TRBV14; cdr3_length: 14; d_call: NA; clone_size: NA; j_call: TRBJ2-1; cdr3_nt: TGTGCCAGCAGCCAAGCTTCCTTCTACAATGAGCAGTTCTTC; cdr3_aa: CASSQASFYNEQFF
v_call: TRBV14; cdr3_length: 15; d_call: NA; clone_size: NA; j_call: TRBJ2-7; cdr3_nt: TGTGCCAGCAGCCAAGAGCTCGGGCTAACCTACGAGCAGTACTTC; cdr3_aa: CASSQELGLTYEQYF
v_call: TRBV29-1; cdr3_length: 11; d_call: NA; clone_size: NA; j_call: TRBJ1-1; cdr3_nt: TGCAGCGTTTACGGGTACACTGAAGCTTTCTTT; cdr3_aa: CSVYGYTEAFF